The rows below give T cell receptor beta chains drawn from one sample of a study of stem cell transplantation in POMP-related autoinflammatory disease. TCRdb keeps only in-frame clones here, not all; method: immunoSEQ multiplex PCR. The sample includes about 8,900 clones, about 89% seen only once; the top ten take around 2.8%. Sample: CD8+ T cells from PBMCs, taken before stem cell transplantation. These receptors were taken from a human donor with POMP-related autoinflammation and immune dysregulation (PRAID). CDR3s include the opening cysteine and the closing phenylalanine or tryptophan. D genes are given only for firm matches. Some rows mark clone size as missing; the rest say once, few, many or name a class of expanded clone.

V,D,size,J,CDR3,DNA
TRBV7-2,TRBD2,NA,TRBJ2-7,CASSPAGTTDPYEQYF,TGTGCCAGCAGCCCTGCCGGGACTACTGATCCCTACGAGCAGTACTTC
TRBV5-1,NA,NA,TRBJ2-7,CASSFFASPKGYEQYF,TGCGCCAGCAGCTTTTTCGCTTCGCCCAAAGGTTACGAGCAGTACTTC
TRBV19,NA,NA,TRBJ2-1,CASSIAPGVNNEQFF,TGTGCCAGTAGTATAGCCCCAGGGGTCAACAATGAGCAGTTCTTC
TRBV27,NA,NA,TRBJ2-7,CASSLSGGRVHEQYF,TGTGCCAGCAGTTTATCGGGGGGGCGCGTCCACGAGCAGTACTTC
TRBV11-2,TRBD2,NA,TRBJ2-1,CASSPSGRIYNEQFF,TGTGCCAGCAGCCCAAGCGGGAGGATATACAATGAGCAGTTCTTC
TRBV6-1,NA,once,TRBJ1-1,CASSPGGPEAFF,TGTGCCAGCAGTCCGGGGGGACCCGAAGCTTTCTTT
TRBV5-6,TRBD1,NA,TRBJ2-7,CASSFGTGAGEQYF,TGTGCCAGCAGCTTTGGGACAGGAGCGGGTGAGCAGTACTTC
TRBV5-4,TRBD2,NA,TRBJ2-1,CASSLGLAEYNEQFF,TGTGCCAGCAGCCTGGGACTAGCAGAATACAATGAGCAGTTCTTC
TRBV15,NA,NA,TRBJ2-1,CATSRGRGDSYNEQFF,TGTGCCACCAGCAGAGGGAGAGGGGATTCCTACAATGAGCAGTTCTTC
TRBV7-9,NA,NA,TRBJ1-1,CASSLGENTEAFF,TGTGCCAGCAGCTTAGGAGAGAACACTGAAGCTTTCTTT
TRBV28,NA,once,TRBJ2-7,CASSLVHEQYF,TGTGCCAGCAGTTTGGTCCACGAGCAGTACTTC
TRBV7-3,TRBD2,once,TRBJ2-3,CASSLGGLAGAGTDTQYF,TGTGCCAGCAGCTTGGGCGGACTAGCGGGAGCGGGGACAGATACGCAGTATTTT
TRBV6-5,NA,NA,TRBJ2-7,CASSPGHASSYEQYF,TGTGCCAGCAGTCCCGGACACGCTTCATCCTACGAGCAGTACTTC
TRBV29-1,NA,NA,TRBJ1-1,CSVGDRWTEAFF,TGCAGCGTTGGCGACAGGTGGACTGAAGCTTTCTTT
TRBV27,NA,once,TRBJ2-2,CASSLRWERELFF,TGTGCCAGCAGTTTAAGGTGGGAGAGGGAGCTGTTTTTT
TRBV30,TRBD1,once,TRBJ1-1,CAWSVGTDTEAFF,TGTGCCTGGAGTGTCGGGACAGACACTGAAGCTTTCTTT
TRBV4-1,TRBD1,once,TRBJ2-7,CASSQGQGANEQYF,TGCGCCAGCAGCCAAGGACAGGGGGCGAACGAGCAGTACTTC
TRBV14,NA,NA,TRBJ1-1,CASSQSDNTEAFF,TGTGCCAGCAGCCAATCAGATAACACTGAAGCTTTCTTT
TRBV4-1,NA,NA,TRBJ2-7,CASSQEGVAEQYF,TGCGCCAGCAGCCAAGAGGGGGTGGCCGAGCAGTACTTC
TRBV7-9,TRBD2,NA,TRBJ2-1,CASSSQLAGGYYNEQFF,TGTGCCAGCAGCTCCCAATTAGCGGGAGGTTACTACAATGAGCAGTTCTTC
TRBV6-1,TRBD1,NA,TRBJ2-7,CASSWAGTGYEQYF,TGTGCCAGCAGTTGGGCCGGGACAGGGTACGAGCAGTACTTC
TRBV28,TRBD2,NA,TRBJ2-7,CASSFNSGTRVRYF,TGTGCCAGCAGTTTCAATAGCGGGACAAGGGTACGGTACTTC
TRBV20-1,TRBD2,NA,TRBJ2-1,CSARTSGAGFF,TGCAGTGCTAGAACTAGCGGGGCCGGGTTCTTC
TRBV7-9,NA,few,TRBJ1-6,CASSLTSPLHF,TGTGCCAGCAGCTTAACTTCACCCCTCCACTTT
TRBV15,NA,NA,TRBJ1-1,CATSSAGNTEAFF,TGTGCCACCAGCAGCGCAGGCAACACTGAAGCTTTCTTT
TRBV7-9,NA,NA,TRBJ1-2,CASSRTDNYGYTF,TGTGCCAGCAGCCGGACAGATAACTATGGCTACACCTTC
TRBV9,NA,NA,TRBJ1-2,CASSVAAVREYGYTF,TGTGCCAGCAGCGTAGCGGCAGTTCGAGAATATGGCTACACCTTC